Included here is one T cell receptor beta chain sequence, with context. The data derive from a study of blood T cell repertoires in COVID-19. For the study at large: Samples of COVID-19 (acute and convalescent) were obtained from the United States, Italy and Spain.

This CDR3 is built from 17 residues. The germline gives CDR1 LGHNT, CDR2 FRNRAP. The V gene lost 0 bases and the J gene lost 11 bases, with 20 bases spanning the gap. As handled by the study authors: It was from reference gene primer amplification that nucleated cell counts were estimated. Only in-frame clones appear in the TCRdb table, and some are missing; sequencing was by immunoSEQ multiplex PCR. V and J calls and clone size are those listed in that table; D and trimming were worked out from the DNA. The profile shows fewer than 110,000 clones, roughly 84% of them singletons. The TCR originated in a human donor in a cohort sampled during active or convalescent COVID-19. This chain joins TRBV12-5 and TRBJ1-6; D ambiguous. The sequenced sample consisted of peripheral blood. CDR3 in DNA: TGTGCTAGTGGTTTGGTAAGAGAGGGCAGGACCGTACCACCCCTCCACTTT. Its translation is CASGLVREGRTVPPLHF.